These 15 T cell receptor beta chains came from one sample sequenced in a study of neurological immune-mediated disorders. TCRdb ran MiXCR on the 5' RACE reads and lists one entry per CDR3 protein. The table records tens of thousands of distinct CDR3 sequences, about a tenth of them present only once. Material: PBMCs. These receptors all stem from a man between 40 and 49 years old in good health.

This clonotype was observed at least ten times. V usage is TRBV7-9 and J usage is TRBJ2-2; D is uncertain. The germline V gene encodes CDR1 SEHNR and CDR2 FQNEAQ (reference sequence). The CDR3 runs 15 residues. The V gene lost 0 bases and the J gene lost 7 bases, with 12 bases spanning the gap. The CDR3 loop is CASSLASRLDGELFF. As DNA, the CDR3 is TGTGCCAGCAGCTTAGCATCACGTTTAGACGGGGAGCTGTTTTTT.

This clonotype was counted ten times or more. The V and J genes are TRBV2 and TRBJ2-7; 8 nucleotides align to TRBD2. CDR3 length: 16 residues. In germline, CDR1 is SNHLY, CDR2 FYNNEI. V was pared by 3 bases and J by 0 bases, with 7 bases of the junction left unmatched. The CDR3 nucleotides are TGTGCCAGCAGTGAGGCGGGGGGCCACCCCTCCTACGAGCAGTACTTC. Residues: CASSEAGGHPSYEQYF.

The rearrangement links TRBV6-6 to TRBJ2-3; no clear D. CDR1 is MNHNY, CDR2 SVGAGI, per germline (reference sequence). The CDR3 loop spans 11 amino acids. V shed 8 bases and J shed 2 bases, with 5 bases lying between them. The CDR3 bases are TGTGCCAGCCGAATCACAGATACGCAGTATTTT. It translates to CASRITDTQYF.

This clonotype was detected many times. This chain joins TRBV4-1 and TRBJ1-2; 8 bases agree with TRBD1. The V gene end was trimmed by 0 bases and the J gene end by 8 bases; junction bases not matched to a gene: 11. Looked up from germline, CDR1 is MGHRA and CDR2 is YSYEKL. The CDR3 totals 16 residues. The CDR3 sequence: CASSQDSRQGIGGYTF. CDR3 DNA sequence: TGCGCCAGCAGCCAAGATTCGAGACAGGGGATCGGGGGCTACACCTTC.

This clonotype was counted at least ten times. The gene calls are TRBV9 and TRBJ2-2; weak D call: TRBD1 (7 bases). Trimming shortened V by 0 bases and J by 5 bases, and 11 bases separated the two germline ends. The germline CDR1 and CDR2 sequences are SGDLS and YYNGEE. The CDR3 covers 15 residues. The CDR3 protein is CASSVAGGRTGELFF. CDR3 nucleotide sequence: TGTGCCAGCAGCGTAGCAGGGGGGCGGACCGGGGAGCTGTTTTTT.

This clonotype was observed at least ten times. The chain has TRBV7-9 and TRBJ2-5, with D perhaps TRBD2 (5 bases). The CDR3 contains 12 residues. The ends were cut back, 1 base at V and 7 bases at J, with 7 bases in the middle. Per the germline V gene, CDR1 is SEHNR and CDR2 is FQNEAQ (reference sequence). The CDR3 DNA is TGTGCCAGCAGCTTAGAAGCGGCGACCCAGTACTTC. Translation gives CASSLEAATQYF.

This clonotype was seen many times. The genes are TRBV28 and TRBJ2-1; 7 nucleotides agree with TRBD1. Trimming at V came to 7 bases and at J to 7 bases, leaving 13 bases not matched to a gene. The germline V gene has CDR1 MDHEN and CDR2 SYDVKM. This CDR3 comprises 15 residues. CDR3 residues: CASTETGTGANEQFF. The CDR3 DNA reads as TGTGCCAGCACCGAAACGGGTACAGGGGCTAATGAGCAGTTCTTC.

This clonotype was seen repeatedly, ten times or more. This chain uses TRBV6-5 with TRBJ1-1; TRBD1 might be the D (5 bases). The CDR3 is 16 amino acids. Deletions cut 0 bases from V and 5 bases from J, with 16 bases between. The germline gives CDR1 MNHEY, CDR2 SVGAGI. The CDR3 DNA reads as TGTGCCAGCAGTTACTCAACAGGTCTAGACGCGACTGAAGCTTTCTTT. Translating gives CASSYSTGLDATEAFF.

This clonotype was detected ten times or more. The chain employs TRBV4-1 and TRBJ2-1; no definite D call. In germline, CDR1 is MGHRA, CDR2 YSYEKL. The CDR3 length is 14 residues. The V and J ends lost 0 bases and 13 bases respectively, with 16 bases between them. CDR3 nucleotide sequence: TGCGCCAGCAGCCAAGATCGGGCCAAAACGCGACAGTTCTTC. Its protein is CASSQDRAKTRQFF.

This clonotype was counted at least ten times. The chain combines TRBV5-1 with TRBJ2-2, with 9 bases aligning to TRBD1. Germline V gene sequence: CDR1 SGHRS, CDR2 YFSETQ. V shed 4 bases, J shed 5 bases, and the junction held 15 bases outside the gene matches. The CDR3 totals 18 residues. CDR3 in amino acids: CASSPLQTDRGWTGELFF. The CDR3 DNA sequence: TGCGCCAGCAGCCCCCTACAAACCGACAGGGGGTGGACCGGGGAGCTGTTTTTT.

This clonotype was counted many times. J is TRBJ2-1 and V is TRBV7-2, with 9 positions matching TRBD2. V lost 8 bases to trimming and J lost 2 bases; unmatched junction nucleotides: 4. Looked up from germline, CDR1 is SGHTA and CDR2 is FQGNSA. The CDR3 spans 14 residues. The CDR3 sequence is CASGRGGPYNEQFF. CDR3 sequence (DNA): TGTGCCAGCGGGCGGGGGGGCCCCTACAATGAGCAGTTCTTC.

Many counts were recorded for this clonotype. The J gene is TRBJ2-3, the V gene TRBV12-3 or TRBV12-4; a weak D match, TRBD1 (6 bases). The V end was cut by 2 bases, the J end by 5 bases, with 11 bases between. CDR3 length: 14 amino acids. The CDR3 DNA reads TGTGCCAGCAGTTTAAACAGGGTGGGAGATACGCAGTATTTT. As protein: CASSLNRVGDTQYF.

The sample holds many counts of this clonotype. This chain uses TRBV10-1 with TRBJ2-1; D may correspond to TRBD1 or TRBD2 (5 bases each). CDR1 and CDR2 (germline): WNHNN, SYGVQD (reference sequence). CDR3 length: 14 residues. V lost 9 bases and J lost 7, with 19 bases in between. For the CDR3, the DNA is TGCGCCAGACCATCCGGAGGAGAGGGGAATGAGCAGTTCTTC. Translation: CARPSGGEGNEQFF.

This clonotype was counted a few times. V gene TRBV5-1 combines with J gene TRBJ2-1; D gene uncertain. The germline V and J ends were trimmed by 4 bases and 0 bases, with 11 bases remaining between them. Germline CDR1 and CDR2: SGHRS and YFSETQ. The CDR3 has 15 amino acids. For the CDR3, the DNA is TGCGCCAGCAGCCCCGACTTAAGCTCCTACAATGAGCAGTTCTTC. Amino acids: CASSPDLSSYNEQFF.

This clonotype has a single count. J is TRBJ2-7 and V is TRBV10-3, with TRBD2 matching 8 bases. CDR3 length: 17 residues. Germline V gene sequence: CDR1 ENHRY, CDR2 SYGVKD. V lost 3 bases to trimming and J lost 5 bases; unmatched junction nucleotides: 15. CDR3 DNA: TGTGCCATCAGTGACTGGTCGGCGGGAGGTACTTCCCACGAGCAGTACTTC. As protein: CAISDWSAGGTSHEQYF.